This T cell receptor (beta chain) was retrieved from a study of shared clonotypes between healthy human individuals (dated by TCRdb to 2020 to 2021). As for the study more broadly: A few men and a couple of women, aged 18 to 49 years, made up the cohort. Each donor's leukapheresis produced roughly between roughly 0.94 and 9.5 billion PBMCs. For each donor, CD4 naive and CD4 memory were each run on three plates, CD8 naive on two plates, and CD8 memory on one plate. To estimate repertoire size and how much clonotypes are shared between individuals, the study performed deep sequencing of blood TCR repertoires from 4 to 6 healthy adults. To increase sequencing depth and limit assay-specific biases, TCR repertoire library preparation and sequencing were carried out by different laboratories using diverse techniques.

General study outcomes and caveats: Incomplete sequencing was indicated by rarefaction of sorted-subset datasets, despite the large sequencing depth. Sampling was limited to blood, and TCR repertoires in tissue likely differ from TCR repertoires in blood. Roughly 5% of naive CD4, 3.5% of naive CD8, around 2.3% of memory CD4, and around 0.42% of memory CD8 clonotypes were shared across several donors. Clonotypes shared by all four sorted-subset donors showed higher generation probabilities than non-shared clonotypes. Larger estimated clonotype richness was generally found for naive subsets than for memory subsets. The small number of donors limited the genetic and exposure-history diversity represented. Pairwise subsampling led to the expectation that sequencing depth would affect the degree of clonotype sharing among donors.

Remarks on this clone: Its antigen is not yet known. No base quality values were provided; no much bigger clone lies one nucleotide off.

The donors were healthy, HIV-negative adults with no recently reported acute infections or vaccinations. All donors were Caucasian adults living in Nashville, Tennessee, USA. Magnetic negative selection was used to enrich CD4+ T cells, after which naive cells were positively selected on CD45RA and the negative fraction became the memory subset. Blood was collected by leukapheresis, and PBMCs were isolated by Ficoll-Histopaque density gradient centrifugation and then cryopreserved in liquid nitrogen vapor phase. Analytical flow cytometry was used to check the purity and quantity of every magnetically sorted T cell population. Genomic DNA was isolated from every sorted fraction and measured by UV absorbance on a Nanodrop 2000c. Using the deep immunoSEQ assay, TCR CDR3 regions were amplified from genomic DNA by multiplex PCR. For each cell subset, the extracted genomic DNA was distributed evenly across all wells of several immunoSEQ 96-well plates, and each plate served as one replicate. For sorted subsets, 200 ng of genomic DNA, equivalent to roughly 33,000 T cell genomes, went into each replicate PCR. Purified libraries were quantified with a Qubit 3.0 fluorometer, sized on a Bioanalyzer 2100, and re-quantified with the KAPA Library Quantification kit. A separate single-read 150-cycle Illumina NextSeq 550 flow cell was used to sequence each immunoSEQ 96-well plate. In the source study's methods: The immunoSEQ output contained only junctional sequences without quality scores, so filtering could not match that applied to full-length reads. Sequences were annotated with PyIR, a Python wrapper for IgBLAST v1.9, and V/J genes and CDR3 were assigned using IMGT germline references. Reads were removed for weak V/J assignments (E-value above 1e-6), missing CDR3, stop codons, out-of-frame junctions, or ambiguous translated residues. V3J clonotypes were defined as sequences sharing the same inferred V gene, J gene, and CDR3 amino acid sequence. Percentage overlap between repertoires was computed as shared unique clonotypes divided by the size of the smaller repertoire. Richness of each repertoire was evaluated using RTK rarefaction, the Chao1 estimator, and Recon v2.1 estimates of unobserved clonotypes. For all TCRbeta clonotypes obtained by the gDNA method from several donors, generation probabilities were computed with OLGA. Held by TCRdb, this immuneACCESS table contains in-frame sequences only and omits some clones. Under half of the omission traces to an unresolved V gene where checked; the cause of the rest is unknown. The V and J calls and clone size are taken from that table; D and trimming were inferred from the DNA. The sample table lists about 2.3 million clones, just under 95% of them with a count of one. The top ten hold 0.37% of the sample.

CDR1 SNHLY and CDR2 FYNNEI were looked up in the germline V gene. The V end loses 5 bases and the J end loses 11 bases, and a stretch of 15 bases separates them. From its cysteine to its phenylalanine, the CDR3 spans 13 amino acids. Only CDR3 DNA is held: 39 bases, read in frame from base 1. The chain is assembled from TRBV2 and TRBJ1-4, with TRBD1 as a weak D call on 5 bases. The clonotype comes from a man between 18 and 35 years old in good health. Some clones in this sample may be carry-over from other donors' samples. Sequencing input: naive CD4+ T cells from PBMCs. In light of the paper, this sample's cell subset or site label describes: CD45RA+ positively selected. The CDR3 region: CASSWERRGKLFF. The nucleotide sequence is given as TGTGCCAGCAGTTGGGAACGTCGGGGGAAACTGTTTTTT.